This record looks at one T cell receptor (beta chain) sequence and its context. These data come from a study of cytomegalovirus exposure and HLA in healthy donors. The germline gives CDR1 SGHAT, CDR2 FQNNGV. The CDR3 is made up of 13 amino acids. V was pared by 5 bases and J by 6 bases, with 14 bases between. Using immunoSEQ multiplex PCR, the repertoire was profiled, and TCRdb retains in-frame clones only, with some absent. The sample carries approximately 160,000 clones, approximately 96% recorded once. The source is a woman aged 18-29 years in good health and CMV-seronegative. The sequenced material came from PBMCs. The chain recombines TRBV11-2 with TRBJ2-7; tentatively, D is TRBD2 (6 bases). The chain's CDR3 is CASSTSLGTEQYF. DNA for the CDR3: TGTGCCAGCAGCACTAGCTTAGGGACCGAGCAGTACTTC.